The 15 T cell receptor beta chains below come from one sample, sequenced in a study of blood T cell repertoires in COVID-19. Only in-frame clones appear in the TCRdb table, and some are missing; sequencing was by immunoSEQ multiplex PCR. Altogether fewer than 350,000 clones are present, less than 90% being singletons, with the ten largest covering approximately 12%. The specimen sequenced was peripheral blood. The receptors come from a woman aged 25 to 39 with COVID-19, enrolled during active disease.

J is TRBJ2-2 and V is TRBV5-4; TRBD1 matches 11 bases. The CDR3 is 15 residues long. Germline V lookup: CDR1 SGHNT, CDR2 YYREEE (reference sequence). V was clipped by 1 base and J by 5 bases; unmatched bases: 1. The CDR3 spells CASSLWDRGTGELFF. The CDR3, as DNA: TGTGCCAGCAGCTTGTGGGACAGGGGGACCGGGGAGCTGTTTTTT. Supplemented by reference TRBV5-4 and TRBJ2-2, the full variable domain reads ETGVTQSPTHLIKTRGQQVTLRCSSQSGHNTVSWYQQALGQGPQFIFQYYREEENGRGNFPPRFSGLQFPNYSSELNVNALELDDSALYLCASSLWDRGTGELFFGEGSRLTVL.

J is TRBJ2-3 and V is TRBV7-2; TRBD2 matches at 11 bases. CDR1 and CDR2 from the germline V gene are SGHTA and FQGNSA. The CDR3 has 15 amino acids. The trim removed 6 bases at V and 0 bases at J, leaving 2 bases unmatched. CDR3 residues: CASRGLAASTDTQYF. In nucleotides, the CDR3 is TGTGCCAGCAGGGGACTAGCGGCGAGCACAGATACGCAGTATTTT.

The chain uses TRBV12-3 or TRBV12-4 and TRBJ2-1; D remains unclear. The CDR3 has 11 amino acids. Trimming left V 6 bases short and J 6 bases short, with 6 bases between. The CDR3 is CASSLVNEQFF. CDR3 in DNA: TGTGCCAGCAGCCTAGTCAATGAGCAGTTCTTC.

The chain joins TRBV4-1 to TRBJ2-2, with D perhaps matching TRBD2 (7 bases). Trimming cost V 6 bases and J 5 bases, with 22 bases left between them. The CDR3 runs 17 residues. Germline V lookup: CDR1 MGHRA, CDR2 YSYEKL. Here the CDR3 reads CASRASQRGGGTGELFF. CDR3 nucleotides: TGCGCCAGCAGAGCTAGCCAGAGGGGGGGAGGAACCGGGGAGCTGTTTTTT.

The CDR3 sequence is CASSLSLAGGSTGELFF. The CDR3 nucleotides are TGCGCCAGCAGCTTGAGTCTAGCGGGGGGGTCCACCGGGGAGCTGTTTTTT. This chain uses TRBV5-1 with TRBJ2-2; 12 nucleotides match TRBD2. V shed 1 base, J shed 4 bases, and the junction held 5 bases outside the gene matches. The germline CDR1 and CDR2 sequences are SGHRS and YFSETQ. This CDR3 is built from 17 residues.

The rearrangement joins TRBV2 to TRBJ1-2; TRBD1 agrees at 7 bases. CDR1 and CDR2 (germline): SNHLY, FYNNEI. This CDR3 spans 13 amino acids. Germline trimming cut 9 bases from V and 4 bases from J; bases unmatched to any gene: 8. The CDR3 coding sequence is TGTGCCAGAGGACAGGAGCCTATCTATGGCTACACCTTC. Residues: CARGQEPIYGYTF. Variable domain in full (rest from reference TRBV2 and TRBJ1-2): EPEVTQTPSHQVTQMGQEVILRCVPISNHLYFYWYRQILGQKVEFLVSFYNNEISEKSEIFDDQFSVERPDGSNFTLKIRSTKLEDSAMYFCARGQEPIYGYTFGSGTRLTVV.

The chain links TRBV15 to TRBJ2-7; 7 nucleotides match TRBD1. The germline V gene has CDR1 LNHNV and CDR2 YYDKDF (reference sequence). This CDR3 contains 17 residues. V lost 7 bases to trimming and J lost 0 bases; unmatched junction nucleotides: 15. The CDR3 loop reads CATKKSGGPGLSYEQYF. CDR3 sequence (DNA): TGTGCCACCAAAAAATCAGGGGGACCAGGCCTCTCCTACGAGCAGTACTTC.

The chain carries TRBV19 and TRBJ2-3; 11 bases line up with TRBD2. Trimming removed 3 bases from V and 0 bases from J; junction bases left unmatched: 8. The CDR3 length is 18 residues. Germline values: CDR1 LNHDA, CDR2 SQIVND (reference sequence). The CDR3 sequence: CASSILSTSGASTDTQYF. CDR3 in DNA: TGTGCCAGTAGTATTCTTTCGACTAGCGGGGCTAGCACAGATACGCAGTATTTT.

The chain has TRBV10-2 and TRBJ2-5, with 9 positions matching TRBD2. Germline lookup yields CDR1 WSHSY and CDR2 SAAADI. The CDR3 length is 13 residues. V was clipped by 10 bases and J by 5 bases; unmatched bases: 8. The CDR3 is CATASGAWETQYF. The CDR3 nucleotides are TGCGCCACCGCTAGCGGGGCCTGGGAGACCCAGTACTTC.

The chain uses TRBV9 and TRBJ1-1; TRBD1 matches 7 bases. Germline loops: CDR1 SGDLS, CDR2 YYNGEE. V dropped 3 bases and J dropped 4; count of bases not matched to a gene: 9. This CDR3 has 15 residues. The CDR3 DNA reads TGTGCCAGCAGCGGCAGACAGGGAACGGTCACTGAAGCTTTCTTT. It codes for CASSGRQGTVTEAFF.

J is TRBJ2-1 and V is TRBV14, with 7 bases matching TRBD2. The CDR3 has 15 residues. The germline gives CDR1 SGHDN, CDR2 FVKESK. The V and J ends lost 1 base and 4 bases, in that order; junction bases with no gene match: 4. CDR3 amino acids: CASSQGGGVYNEQFF. CDR3 nucleotide sequence: TGTGCCAGCAGCCAAGGGGGGGGAGTATACAATGAGCAGTTCTTC.

The rearrangement uses TRBV7-2 and TRBJ2-7, with 9 bases aligning to TRBD2. With 4 bases clipped from V and 4 bases from J, the junction kept 8 bases outside the gene matches. Germline CDR1 SGHTA, CDR2 FQGNSA. The CDR3 covers 15 residues. The CDR3 nucleotides are TGTGCCAGCAGCTCCCAGCCCGGACTAGCGTACGAGCAGTACTTC. Its protein is CASSSQPGLAYEQYF.

The chain is built from TRBV5-4 and TRBJ1-2, with D possibly being TRBD1 (6 bases). The CDR3 contains 14 residues. Germline V gene sequence: CDR1 SGHNT, CDR2 YYREEE (reference sequence). Trimming took 1 base from V and 5 from J, leaving 12 bases between them. As DNA, the CDR3 is TGTGCCAGCAGCTTGACAGGGCATTGGTATGGCTACACCTTC. This translates into CASSLTGHWYGYTF.

The chain employs TRBV1 and TRBJ2-7; the table's D gene call, TRBD1, was not cross checked with the DNA. TRBV1 represents a pseudogene. This CDR3 contains 16 residues. The CDR3 loop is CTSSQNDSGQGKGVCV. The CDR3 DNA reads TGCACCAGCAGCCAAAATGATTCGGGACAGGGGAAAGGGGTATGTGTC.

The rearrangement uses TRBV7-9 and TRBJ2-7; 7 bases agree with TRBD1. Looked up from germline, CDR1 is SEHNR and CDR2 is FQNEAQ (reference sequence). The J segment lost 2 bases and the V segment lost 4 bases, leaving 5 bases of the junction unmatched. The CDR3 has 14 amino acids. The CDR3 reads CASSYGTEAYEQYF. The DNA of the CDR3 is TGTGCCAGCAGCTACGGGACAGAGGCCTACGAGCAGTACTTC.